This entry concerns a single T cell receptor beta chain. Participants reported their clinical history, and cohort assignment relied on those reports. This sample is part of a study of blood T cell repertoires in COVID-19. Study background: Researchers got acute and convalescent COVID-19 samples from the United States, Italy and Spain.

The germline V gene has CDR1 SGHAT and CDR2 FQNNGV. Trimming removed 3 bases from V and 4 bases from J, with 4 bases in between. This CDR3 has 12 residues. TCRdb's table, derived via immunoSEQ multiplex PCR, lists solely in-frame clones and lacks some. The data hold fewer than 300,000 clones, with about 87% observed a single time. The rearrangement uses TRBV11-2 and TRBJ1-5; D gene uncertain. Sequencing was carried out using PBMCs or T cells enriched from blood (not recorded which). The TCR was taken from a woman aged 40 to 55 with acute COVID-19. Here the CDR3 DNA reads TGTGCCAGCAGCTTTTTAAATCAGCCCCAGCATTTT. Translation: CASSFLNQPQHF.